The 21 T cell receptor beta chains listed next were all sequenced from one sample in a study of cytomegalovirus exposure and HLA in healthy donors. The primer mix had 60 Vbeta and 13 Jbeta primers. Method: immunoSEQ multiplex PCR; TCRdb's copy keeps in-frame clones and lacks some. This sample carries over 110,000 clones, around 83% of them seen once, and the ten largest clones take around 1.3%. The source material was PBMCs. All receptors derive from a male donor in good health and CMV-seropositive.

The chain has TRBV7-9 and TRBJ2-7; 9 bases are shared with TRBD2. CDR3 length: 16 amino acids. Unmatched junction bases numbered 9, after V lost 4 bases and J lost 2 bases. Germline V gives CDR1 SEHNR, CDR2 FQNEAQ (reference sequence). In nucleotides, the CDR3 is TGTGCCAGCAGCTCCATTAGCGGGGGTAAACCCTACGAGCAGTACTTC. Amino acids: CASSSISGGKPYEQYF.

This chain uses TRBV10-3 with TRBJ2-7; 9 nucleotides line up with TRBD1. The germline V gene encodes CDR1 ENHRY and CDR2 SYGVKD. V lost 9 bases to trimming and J lost 6 bases; unmatched junction nucleotides: 3. The CDR3 has 11 amino acids. CDR3 coding DNA: TGTGCCATTGGGACAGGGCGCGAGCAGTACTTC. This translates into CAIGTGREQYF.

This chain uses TRBV12-5 with TRBJ2-5; no firm D call. This CDR3 is 11 amino acids long. Trimming pared 7 bases from V and 5 bases from J, leaving 8 bases between. The germline CDR1 and CDR2 sequences are LGHNT and FRNRAP. DNA of the CDR3: TGTGCTAGTGCCATCCGGGAGACCCAGTACTTC. This translates into CASAIRETQYF.

This rearrangement joins TRBV6-1 to TRBJ2-4; TRBD1 matches 7 bases. V lost 2 bases to trimming and J lost 4 bases; unmatched junction nucleotides: 5. The germline V gene encodes CDR1 MNHNS and CDR2 SASEGT. The CDR3 is made up of 15 amino acids. The CDR3 region has the DNA TGTGCCAGCAGTGAACCAGGGGGTATAAAAAACATTCAGTACTTC. Its protein is CASSEPGGIKNIQYF.

The rearrangement joins TRBV5-1 to TRBJ2-7; 8 nucleotides align to TRBD2. J was trimmed by 3 bases and V by 4 bases; bases with no gene match: 6. In germline, CDR1 is SGHRS, CDR2 YFSETQ. The CDR3 has 14 residues. As DNA, the CDR3 is TGCGCCAGCAGCCTAAGCGGGAGTTTCTACGAGCAGTACTTC. Its translation: CASSLSGSFYEQYF.

The rearrangement joins TRBV2 to TRBJ2-2, with 7 nucleotides matching TRBD1. V lost 7 bases and J lost 5; bases outside the gene matches: 7. The CDR3 sequence is 14 residues long. Germline CDR1 reads SNHLY; CDR2 reads FYNNEI. This CDR3 is CASKGDSQTGELFF. The DNA for the CDR3 is TGTGCCAGCAAGGGGGACAGCCAGACCGGGGAGCTGTTTTTT.

V gene TRBV10-1 combines with J gene TRBJ2-7, with D hard to call. Germline V lookup: CDR1 WNHNN, CDR2 SYGVQD (reference sequence). V lost 3 bases and J lost 5, with 14 bases in between. The CDR3 sequence is 14 residues long. In nucleotides, the CDR3 is TGCGCCAGCAGTGATCCCGACAATCTTCACGAGCAGTACTTC. Translation gives CASSDPDNLHEQYF.

This chain joins TRBV19 and TRBJ1-4; a possible D gene is TRBD1 (6 bases). This CDR3 comprises 15 residues. V was trimmed by 6 bases and J by 7 bases, leaving 18 bases between them. Germline V lookup: CDR1 LNHDA, CDR2 SQIVND (reference sequence). This CDR3 reads CASSPTTGIGEKLFF. DNA of the CDR3: TGTGCCAGTAGCCCAACAACAGGGATTGGTGAAAAACTGTTTTTT. Drawing the rest from reference TRBV19 and TRBJ1-4, the complete variable domain is DGGITQSPKYLFRKEGQNVTLSCEQNLNHDAMYWYRQDPGQGLRLIYYSQIVNDFQKGDIAEGYSVSREKKESFPLTVTSAQKNPTAFYLCASSPTTGIGEKLFFGSGTQLSVL.

This chain uses TRBV19 with TRBJ1-2, with D uncertain. Germline V gives CDR1 LNHDA, CDR2 SQIVND (reference sequence). This CDR3 region has 12 residues. V lost 5 bases and J 4 bases, leaving 8 bases between the germline ends. CDR3 region: CASSLSPYGYTF. The CDR3 nucleotides are TGTGCCAGTAGTCTTTCTCCCTATGGCTACACCTTC.

This rearrangement joins TRBV16 to TRBJ1-5, with D perhaps TRBD1 (5 bases). V dropped 4 bases and J dropped 0 bases, with 10 bases sitting between them. Germline values: CDR1 KGHSY, CDR2 FQNENV. CDR3 length: 15 amino acids. Written as DNA, the CDR3 is TGTGCCAGCAGCCTAACGGACATTAGCAATCAGCCCCAGCATTTT. Amino acid sequence: CASSLTDISNQPQHF.

The chain recombines TRBV30 with TRBJ1-5, with 8 positions matching TRBD1. V was pared by 2 bases and J by 7 bases, with 7 bases of the junction left unmatched. The germline V gene has CDR1 GTSNPN and CDR2 SVGIG (reference sequence). CDR3 length: 14 residues. CDR3: CAWSPGQGRQPQHF. As DNA, the CDR3 is TGTGCCTGGAGTCCCGGACAGGGCCGGCAGCCCCAGCATTTT.

This chain joins TRBV27 and TRBJ2-2; the D gene is possibly TRBD1 (6 bases). CDR1 is MNHEY, CDR2 SMNVEV, per germline (reference sequence). With 0 bases removed from V and 4 bases from J, the gap between germline ends came to 15 bases. CDR3 size: 17 residues. The CDR3 region has the DNA TGTGCCAGCAGTTTATCTTTCCAGGGGAGAAGCACCGGGGAGCTGTTTTTT. Residues: CASSLSFQGRSTGELFF.

This clone has a single count. This chain connects TRBV19 to TRBJ2-1; 12 positions match TRBD2. The CDR3 consists of 19 residues. CDR1 is LNHDA and CDR2 is SQIVND in the germline V gene (reference sequence). With V trimmed by 4 bases and J by 1 base, 11 bases remained unmatched. This CDR3 is CASSKGLAGTPRSYNEQFF. CDR3 sequence (DNA): TGTGCCAGTAGTAAAGGACTAGCGGGGACCCCTAGGTCCTACAATGAGCAGTTCTTC.

The chain couples TRBV9 to TRBJ1-6; 8 positions match TRBD1. Germline loops: CDR1 SGDLS, CDR2 YYNGEE. This CDR3 region has 17 residues. Germline trimming cut 4 bases from V and 10 bases from J; bases unmatched to any gene: 16. CDR3 nucleotide sequence: TGTGCCAGCAGCACAGGAAACCCGACAGGGGCGGGGTCACCCCTCCACTTT. This encodes CASSTGNPTGAGSPLHF.

The chain links TRBV2 to TRBJ1-3; 7 bases fit TRBD1. Germline V CDR1 and CDR2: SNHLY, FYNNEI. The V gene end was trimmed by 6 bases and the J gene end by 4 bases; junction bases not matched to a gene: 3. CDR3 length: 13 amino acids. The CDR3 reads CASSVDRGNTIYF. The CDR3 DNA sequence: TGTGCCAGCAGCGTGGACAGGGGAAACACCATATATTTT.

This chain uses TRBV4-2 with TRBJ2-3, with 14 nucleotides matching TRBD2. After removal of 4 bases from V and 4 bases from J, the junction contained 4 bases not matched to a gene. CDR3 size: 16 residues. Germline lookup yields CDR1 LGHNA and CDR2 YNFKEQ. The CDR3 sequence: CASSPGTSGSPDTQYF. CDR3 nucleotide sequence: TGTGCCAGCAGCCCCGGGACTAGCGGGAGTCCAGATACGCAGTATTTT.

The V gene is TRBV9, the J gene TRBJ1-3, with TRBD1 matching over 7 bases. V trimming: 1 base; J trimming: 4 bases; junction bases outside the gene matches: 5. Looked up from germline, CDR1 is SGDLS and CDR2 is YYNGEE. The CDR3 totals 15 residues. The CDR3 sequence: CASSVSPGQGNTIYF. In nucleotides, the CDR3 is TGTGCCAGCAGCGTAAGCCCGGGACAGGGAAACACCATATATTTT.

A few counts support this clone. The chain recombines TRBV6-1 with TRBJ2-1; possibly TRBD2 for D (6 bases). CDR3 size: 15 residues. Germline-derived CDR1 and CDR2 are MNHNS and SASEGT. The V gene lost 6 bases and the J gene lost 8 bases, with 20 bases spanning the gap. The CDR3 spells CASSGSEDLGHEQFF. The CDR3 coding sequence is TGTGCCAGCAGCGGGAGCGAGGATCTGGGCCATGAGCAGTTCTTC.

Only one count was recorded for this clone. V is TRBV4-3 and J is TRBJ2-1; 9 bases line up with TRBD2. The CDR3 is 18 residues long. V lost 0 bases, J lost 2 bases, and 8 bases stayed unmatched. Germline CDR1 is LGHNA and CDR2 is YSLEER. Here the CDR3 reads CASSQEVAGVFTYNEQFF. The CDR3 bases are TGCGCCAGCAGCCAAGAAGTAGCGGGAGTTTTTACCTACAATGAGCAGTTCTTC.

The rearrangement links TRBV19 to TRBJ1-5; D is possibly TRBD1 (5 bases). V lost 5 bases, J lost 4 bases, and 12 bases lay in between. Germline assignment: CDR1 LNHDA and CDR2 SQIVND (reference sequence). This CDR3 region has 14 residues. Written as DNA, the CDR3 is TGTGCCAGTAGTGCAGGGTTATATAATCAGCCCCAGCATTTT. This sequence encodes CASSAGLYNQPQHF.

V usage is TRBV11-2 and J usage is TRBJ2-7; 7 nucleotides line up with TRBD2. With 5 bases clipped from V and 6 bases from J, the junction kept 7 bases outside the gene matches. CDR3 length equals 13 residues. Germline V gene sequence: CDR1 SGHAT, CDR2 FQNNGV. The CDR3 region has the DNA TGTGCCAGCAGCCTGGTGACGGGGGGCGAGCAGTACTTC. Translation: CASSLVTGGEQYF. The entire variable domain, with the rest obtained from reference TRBV11-2 and TRBJ2-7, is as follows: EAGVAQSPRYKIIEKRQSVAFWCNPISGHATLYWYQQILGQGPKLLIQFQNNGVVDDSQLPKDRFSAERLKGVDSTLKIQPAKLEDSAVYLCASSLVTGGEQYFGPGTRLTVT.